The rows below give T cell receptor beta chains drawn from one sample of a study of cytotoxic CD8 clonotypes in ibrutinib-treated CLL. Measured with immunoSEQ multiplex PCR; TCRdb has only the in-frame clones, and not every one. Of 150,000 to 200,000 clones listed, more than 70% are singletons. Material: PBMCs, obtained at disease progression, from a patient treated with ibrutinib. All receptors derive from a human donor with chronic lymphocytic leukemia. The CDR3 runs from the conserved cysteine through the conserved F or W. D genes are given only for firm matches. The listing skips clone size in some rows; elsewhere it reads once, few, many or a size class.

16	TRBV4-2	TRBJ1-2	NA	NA	CASSQDRREINYGYTF	TGTGCCAGCAGCCAAGATCGACGAGAGATCAACTATGGCTACACCTTC
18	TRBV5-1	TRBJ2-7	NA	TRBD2	CASSLDSRTSGRAYEQYF	TGCGCCAGCAGCTTGGACTCCCGGACTAGCGGGAGGGCGTACGAGCAGTACTTC
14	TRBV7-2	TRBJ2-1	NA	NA	CASSLAGAPDEQFF	TGTGCCAGCAGCTTAGCGGGAGCCCCCGATGAGCAGTTCTTC
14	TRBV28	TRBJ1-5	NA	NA	CASSNNWQGQPQHF	TGTGCCAGCAGTAACAACTGGCAGGGCCAGCCCCAGCATTTT
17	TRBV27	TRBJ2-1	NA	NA	CASSSLSSLKEYNEQFF	TGTGCCAGCAGTTCTCTTTCGAGCCTTAAGGAATACAATGAGCAGTTCTTC
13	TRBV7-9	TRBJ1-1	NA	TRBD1	CASSLEDRGRAFF	TGTGCCAGCAGCTTAGAGGACAGGGGGCGAGCTTTCTTT
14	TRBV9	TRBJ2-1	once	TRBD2	CASGGASGRNEQFF	TGTGCCAGCGGAGGGGCTAGCGGGAGAAATGAGCAGTTCTTC
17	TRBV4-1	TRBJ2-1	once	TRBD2	CASSQEWTSGSRNEQFF	TGCGCCAGCAGCCAAGAGTGGACTAGCGGGAGTAGGAATGAGCAGTTCTTC
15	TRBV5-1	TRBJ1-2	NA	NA	CASSLAGNTGYGYTF	TGCGCCAGCAGCTTGGCCGGAAATACAGGATATGGCTACACCTTC
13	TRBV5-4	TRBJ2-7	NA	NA	CASRSGGMDEQYF	TGTGCCAGCAGATCCGGCGGGATGGACGAGCAGTACTTC
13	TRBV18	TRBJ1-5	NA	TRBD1	CASSRGGQQPQHF	TGTGCCAGCTCACGAGGGGGCCAGCAGCCCCAGCATTTT
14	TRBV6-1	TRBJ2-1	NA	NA	CASSEVQGLTEQFF	TGTGCCAGCAGTGAAGTACAGGGACTGACTGAGCAGTTCTTC
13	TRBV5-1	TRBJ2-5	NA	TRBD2	CASCGSGPESQYF	TGCGCCAGCTGCGGGAGCGGGCCAGAGAGCCAGTACTTC
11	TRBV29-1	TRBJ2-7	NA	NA	CSVGQQLKEYF	TGCAGCGTTGGACAGCAGCTTAAGGAGTACTTC
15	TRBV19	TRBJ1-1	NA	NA	CASTPGRTVNTEAFF	TGTGCCAGTACCCCCGGGAGGACAGTGAACACTGAAGCTTTCTTT
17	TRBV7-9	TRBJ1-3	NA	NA	CASSLAFPRSSGNTIYF	TGTGCCAGCAGCTTAGCTTTTCCTCGGAGCTCTGGAAACACCATATATTTT
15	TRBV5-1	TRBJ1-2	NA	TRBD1	CASSLLSTGTGGYTF	TGCGCCAGCAGCTTACTTAGTACGGGGACAGGAGGCTACACCTTC
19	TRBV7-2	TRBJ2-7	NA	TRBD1	CASSRPGQGASKSSYEQYF	TGTGCCAGCAGCCGGCCGGGACAGGGGGCCTCAAAATCCTCCTACGAGCAGTACTTC
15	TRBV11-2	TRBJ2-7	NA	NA	CASSLDSGYFYEQYF	TGTGCCAGCAGCTTAGATTCGGGCTACTTCTACGAGCAGTACTTC
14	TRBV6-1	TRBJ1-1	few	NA	CASSTVEGGRTAFF	TGTGCCAGCAGTACTGTAGAGGGGGGACGTACAGCTTTCTTT